This TCR beta chain appears in the sequencing data of a study of blood T cells in healthy people across ages. This clonotype was picked up a small number of times. The germline gives CDR1 SEHNR, CDR2 FQNEAQ (reference sequence). V gave up 2 bases and J gave up 13 bases; unmatched junction bases: 12. CDR3 length equals 15 residues. Through a sample-barcoded 5' primer and a J-beta primer mix, a second PCR was run for roughly 6 to 12 cycles. TCRdb redid the calling of the 5' RACE reads with MiXCR, one entry per CDR3 protein. The sample records 1.5 million to 2 million distinct CDR3 sequences, 28% being singletons.

J is TRBJ2-4 and V is TRBV7-9, with 9 bases matching TRBD2. The sequence came from a woman aged 25 to 45 in good health. The specimen sequenced was blood. In nucleotides, the CDR3 is TGTGCCAGCAGCTTACTAGCGGGGCAATACAATGAGCAGTACTTC. It translates to CASSLLAGQYNEQYF.